This passage covers 25 T cell receptor beta chains from one sample sequenced in a study of blood T cell repertoires in COVID-19. Here immunoSEQ multiplex PCR was the method, and the copy in TCRdb shows in-frame clones only, minus some. This table holds 130,000 or so clones, approximately 80% found once. The sample taken for sequencing was peripheral blood. All receptors derive from a woman aged 55-69 years with acute or convalescent COVID-19.

J is TRBJ1-2 and V is TRBV9, with 8 bases matching TRBD1. V gave up 0 bases and J gave up 4 bases; unmatched junction bases: 5. Per the germline V gene, CDR1 is SGDLS and CDR2 is YYNGEE. The CDR3 is made up of 15 amino acids. The CDR3 nucleotides are TGTGCCAGCAGCGTAGACGGACAGGGATTCTATGGCTACACCTTC. Translation gives CASSVDGQGFYGYTF.

The chain employs TRBV5-4 and TRBJ1-1, with TRBD1 as a possible D gene (5 bases). The CDR3 contains 13 residues. The V end lost 0 bases, the J end lost 7 bases, and 10 bases lay between the germline ends. Germline lookup yields CDR1 SGHNT and CDR2 YYREEE (reference sequence). The CDR3 is CASSLEFRVEAFF. The DNA for the CDR3 is TGTGCCAGCAGCTTGGAGTTCAGGGTTGAAGCTTTCTTT.

This sequence joins TRBV7-9 and TRBJ1-3; no clear D. V was trimmed by 6 bases and J by 3 bases, leaving 9 bases between them. CDR3 length equals 13 residues. Germline values: CDR1 SEHNR, CDR2 FQNEAQ (reference sequence). The CDR3 protein is CASSFLGGNTIYF. The CDR3 DNA follows: TGTGCCAGCAGTTTCCTCGGTGGAAACACCATATATTTT.

This chain links TRBV7-9 with TRBJ1-3, with 8 positions matching TRBD1. The CDR3 runs to 15 residues. V was clipped by 5 bases and J by 4 bases; unmatched bases: 7. The germline V gene has CDR1 SEHNR and CDR2 FQNEAQ (reference sequence). CDR3 sequence reads: CASSAGQGLGNTIYF. As DNA, the CDR3 is TGTGCCAGCAGCGCAGGACAGGGTTTAGGAAACACCATATATTTT.

V and J are TRBV3-1 (or the pseudogene TRBV3-2) and TRBJ1-2, with D unresolved. Germline values: CDR1 LGHDT, CDR2 YNNKEL (reference sequence). Between the trimmed V and J ends, which lost 0 bases and 7 bases, there was a span of 12 bases. The CDR3 has 14 residues. The CDR3 sequence is CASSQEGRTGGYTF. As DNA, the CDR3 is TGTGCCAGCAGCCAAGAGGGCAGAACCGGTGGCTACACCTTC.

The chain carries TRBV3-1 (or the pseudogene TRBV3-2) and TRBJ2-3; D unresolved. CDR3 length equals 16 residues. Germline loops: CDR1 LGHDT, CDR2 YNNKEL (reference sequence). V was shortened by 2 bases and J by 0 bases, with 12 bases between the two germline ends. CDR3 DNA sequence: TGTGCCAGCAGCCAAACCCGGAGAGCTAGCACAGATACGCAGTATTTT. It translates to CASSQTRRASTDTQYF.

V and J are TRBV11-1 and TRBJ1-4; D may be TRBD1 (6 bases). Looked up from germline, CDR1 is SGHAT and CDR2 is FQDESV (reference sequence). The CDR3 is made up of 14 amino acids. Trimming left V 5 bases short and J 7 bases short, with 14 bases between. This chain's CDR3 is CASSPGGRREKLFF. As DNA, the CDR3 is TGTGCCAGCAGCCCCGGGGGGCGGCGTGAAAAACTGTTTTTT. Full variable domain (missing parts from reference TRBV11-1 and TRBJ1-4): EAEVAQSPRYKITEKSQAVAFWCDPISGHATLYWYRQILGQGPELLVQFQDESVVDDSQLPKDRFSAERLKGVDSTLKIQPAELGDSAMYLCASSPGGRREKLFFGSGTQLSVL.

J is TRBJ1-4 and V is TRBV28, with D maybe TRBD1 (6 bases). Germline CDR1 is MDHEN and CDR2 is SYDVKM. Trimming shortened V by 2 bases and J by 8 bases, and 21 bases separated the two germline ends. The CDR3 consists of 17 residues. CDR3 nucleotide sequence: TGTGCCAGCAGTTTAACGGGGTTAGGGGGAGCGAGAGAAAAACTGTTTTTT. It translates to CASSLTGLGGAREKLFF.

V usage is TRBV7-8 and J usage is TRBJ2-6; perhaps TRBD2 as D (8 bases). The CDR3 spans 19 residues. Trimming pared 1 base from V and 4 bases from J, leaving 20 bases between. CDR1 SGHVS and CDR2 FQNEAQ come from the germline V gene. The CDR3 DNA sequence: TGTGCCAGCAGCTTAGGGTCGGGACTAGGGGGCGTGGGGGCCAACGTCCTGACTTTC. This sequence encodes CASSLGSGLGGVGANVLTF.

The rearrangement uses TRBV4-1 and TRBJ1-4; D may be TRBD1 (6 bases). V gave up 8 bases and J gave up 7 bases, with 17 bases separating them. This CDR3 is 14 amino acids long. The germline V gene encodes CDR1 MGHRA and CDR2 YSYEKL. The chain's CDR3 is CASGGAVKGEKLFF. The CDR3 region has the DNA TGCGCCAGCGGGGGGGCGGTAAAGGGTGAAAAACTGTTTTTT.

By sample share, this clone is medium-sized. The sample has other DNA sequences that encode this CDR3 too. This rearrangement joins TRBV5-4 to TRBJ1-2; the D gene is possibly TRBD1 (5 bases). The CDR3 spans 14 residues. Germline assignment: CDR1 SGHNT and CDR2 YYREEE (reference sequence). With 0 bases removed from V and 8 bases from J, the gap between germline ends came to 14 bases. CDR3: CASSLETPGGGYTF. The CDR3, as DNA: TGTGCCAGCAGCTTGGAGACTCCTGGGGGGGGCTACACCTTC.

V and J are TRBV29-1 and TRBJ1-5; D uncertain. Germline CDR1 SQVTM, CDR2 ANQGSEA. V was cut by 4 bases and J by 3 bases, with 7 bases left in between. This CDR3 is 12 amino acids long. CDR3 nucleotides: TGCAGCGTTGGGGCCTCCAATCAGCCCCAGCATTTT. This translates into CSVGASNQPQHF.

The CDR3 reads CASRAARAFF. CDR3 nucleotide sequence: TGTGCCAGCAGGGCCGCTCGAGCTTTCTTT. The chain combines TRBV6-5 with TRBJ1-1, with D unclear. The germline gives CDR1 MNHEY, CDR2 SVGAGI. Trimming stripped 6 bases from V and 10 bases from J, with 9 bases between. This CDR3 spans 10 amino acids.

The CDR3 sequence: CAWSVVRGSEKLFF. DNA of the CDR3: TGTGCCTGGAGTGTAGTCAGAGGTAGTGAAAAACTGTTTTTT. The J gene is TRBJ1-4, the V gene TRBV30; no reliable D call. The CDR3 runs 14 residues. The germline CDR1 and CDR2 sequences are GTSNPN and SVGIG (reference sequence). With 0 bases removed from V and 7 bases from J, the gap between germline ends came to 12 bases.

The chain uses TRBV28 and TRBJ1-5; TRBD1 aligns across 8 bases. CDR3 length equals 15 residues. J lost 7 bases, V lost 4 bases, and 9 bases had no gene match. CDR1 and CDR2 from the germline V gene are MDHEN and SYDVKM. The CDR3 spells CASSSEGQGFQPQHF. DNA for the CDR3: TGTGCCAGCAGTTCAGAAGGACAGGGCTTCCAGCCCCAGCATTTT.

This chain connects TRBV18 to TRBJ1-5; tentatively, D is TRBD1 (6 bases). V lost 3 bases, J lost 5 bases, and 14 bases lay in between. The length of the CDR3 is 15 residues. Germline CDR1 reads KGHSH; CDR2 reads LQKENI. CDR3 nucleotides: TGTGCCAGCTCACCTGGAGGCAGGGGATATCAGCCCCAGCATTTT. Its protein product is CASSPGGRGYQPQHF.

In its sample, this clone was seen once. The V gene is TRBV27, the J gene TRBJ1-6, with no clear D. Germline assignment: CDR1 MNHEY and CDR2 SMNVEV (reference sequence). Between the trimmed V and J ends, which lost 5 bases and 7 bases, there was a span of 6 bases. The CDR3 consists of 12 residues. CDR3 amino acids: CASSPMNSPLHF. CDR3 bases: TGTGCCAGCAGTCCCATGAATTCACCCCTCCACTTT.

The gene calls are TRBV6-6 and TRBJ2-7; no firm D call. The length of the CDR3 is 13 residues. V shed 7 bases and J shed 0 bases, with 10 bases lying between them. CDR1 and CDR2 (germline): MNHNY, SVGAGI (reference sequence). The CDR3 protein is CASTALSSYEQYF. The CDR3 bases are TGTGCCAGCACTGCCCTGAGCTCCTACGAGCAGTACTTC.

This rearrangement joins TRBV7-7 to TRBJ2-1; D not resolved. The CDR3 is 13 amino acids. The V gene's germline CDR1 is SSHAT and CDR2 FNYEAQ (reference sequence). Trimming left V 5 bases short and J 7 bases short, with 12 bases between. CDR3 amino acids: CASSLNELNEQFF. Here the CDR3 DNA reads TGTGCCAGCAGCCTAAACGAGCTGAATGAGCAGTTCTTC.

The chain employs TRBV7-6 and TRBJ2-1; D is unresolved. The CDR3 covers 11 residues. The ends were cut back, 4 bases at V and 7 bases at J, with 5 bases in the middle. Per the germline V gene, CDR1 is SGHVS and CDR2 is FNYEAQ. The CDR3 sequence is CASSSMNEQFF. DNA for the CDR3: TGTGCCAGCAGCTCAATGAATGAGCAGTTCTTC.

The CDR3 here is CATSDSLTSGGAMLDETQYF. The CDR3 nucleotides are TGTGCCACCAGTGATTCTTTGACTAGCGGGGGGGCAATGCTTGACGAGACCCAGTACTTC. The chain uses TRBV24-1 and TRBJ2-5; 14 bases match TRBD2. Germline CDR1 and CDR2: KGHDR and SFDVKD. The CDR3 extends over 20 amino acids. After removal of 2 bases from V and 5 bases from J, the junction contained 15 bases not matched to a gene.

The chain is built from TRBV27 and TRBJ2-1; 10 positions match TRBD1. CDR1 is MNHEY, CDR2 SMNVEV, per germline (reference sequence). The CDR3 is 14 residues long. The trim removed 6 bases at V and 4 bases at J, leaving 3 bases unmatched. The CDR3 region has the DNA TGTGCCAGCAGGAAGGACAGGGGGTACAATGAGCAGTTCTTC. It codes for CASRKDRGYNEQFF.

This sequence joins TRBV19 and TRBJ2-7; possibly TRBD2 for D (6 bases). The CDR3 is 14 amino acids. Trimming stripped 3 bases from V and 1 base from J, with 10 bases between. Germline CDR1 and CDR2: LNHDA and SQIVND (reference sequence). The CDR3, as DNA: TGTGCCAGTAGTATTACGGGGGTATCCTACGAGCAGTACTTC. This encodes CASSITGVSYEQYF. Looking up the rest from reference TRBV19 and TRBJ2-7 gives the full variable domain: DGGITQSPKYLFRKEGQNVTLSCEQNLNHDAMYWYRQDPGQGLRLIYYSQIVNDFQKGDIAEGYSVSREKKESFPLTVTSAQKNPTAFYLCASSITGVSYEQYFGPGTRLTVT.

This clone was detected only once. The V call is TRBV20-1, the J call TRBJ1-2, with D possibly matching TRBD1 (5 bases). V was cut by 3 bases and J by 6 bases, with 17 bases left in between. CDR1 DFQATT and CDR2 SNEGSKA come from the germline V gene (reference sequence). The CDR3 spans 14 residues. This CDR3 reads CSASVVTVEDGYTF. CDR3 DNA sequence: TGCAGTGCTAGTGTAGTGACAGTTGAGGATGGCTACACCTTC.

This clone was found once. The chain joins TRBV30 to TRBJ1-2; 8 bases line up with TRBD1. J was trimmed by 5 bases and V by 2 bases; bases with no gene match: 7. This CDR3 has 14 amino acids. Germline V gene data show CDR1 as GTSNPN and CDR2 as SVGIG (reference sequence). The CDR3 DNA is TGTGCCTGGAGTAAAACAGGGGGGATGTATGGCTACACCTTC. Its protein is CAWSKTGGMYGYTF.